These 14 T cell receptor beta chains share one sample of origin, sequenced in a study of blood T cell repertoires in COVID-19. Repertoires were generated with immunoSEQ multiplex PCR, while TCRdb's copy carries only in-frame clones and drops some. Counted here are about 200,000 clones, around 81% occurring once; the ten biggest clones make up about 7.2%. The specimen sequenced was peripheral blood. These receptors were collected from a woman in her sixties or seventies with acute or convalescent COVID-19.

This clone was observed a handful of times. The gene calls are TRBV6-5 and TRBJ1-2; D perhaps matches TRBD1 (5 bases). The CDR3 extends over 14 amino acids. Trimming shortened V by 5 bases and J by 1 base, and 11 bases separated the two germline ends. CDR1 and CDR2 (germline): MNHEY, SVGAGI. Here the CDR3 DNA reads TGTGCCAGCAGTCAGGGTTCCTTTAACTATGGCTACACCTTC. Translated, it gives CASSQGSFNYGYTF.

The V and J genes are TRBV30 and TRBJ1-1, with D perhaps matching TRBD1 (5 bases). CDR3 length equals 13 residues. The V and J ends lost 3 bases and 3 bases respectively, with 11 bases between them. Germline V gives CDR1 GTSNPN, CDR2 SVGIG (reference sequence). CDR3 sequence (DNA): TGTGCCTGGAGGGGGGGGTGGGACACTGAAGCTTTCTTT. This codes for CAWRGGWDTEAFF.

This clone was recorded only once. The chain uses TRBV19 and TRBJ1-5; weak D call: TRBD1 (6 bases). The germline gives CDR1 LNHDA, CDR2 SQIVND (reference sequence). The V end lost 6 bases, the J end lost 4 bases, and 10 bases lay between the germline ends. The CDR3 is 13 amino acids. For the CDR3, the DNA is TGTGCCAGTAGGGGACACCGTAATCAGCCCCAGCATTTT. Translation: CASRGHRNQPQHF.

The gene calls are TRBV4-2 and TRBJ2-3; TRBD2 matches at 14 bases. Germline V CDR1 and CDR2: LGHNA, YNFKEQ. The CDR3 length is 21 residues. Germline trimming cut 0 bases from V and 4 bases from J; bases unmatched to any gene: 15. CDR3 sequence: CASSQDGRLTSGGEEADTQYF. DNA of the CDR3: TGTGCCAGCAGCCAAGACGGGCGGCTGACTAGCGGGGGGGAGGAGGCAGATACGCAGTATTTT.

The CDR3 DNA follows: TGTGCCAGCAGCCAAGAGACCGGGGGTGGGTACACCGGGGAGCTGTTTTTT. It yields the protein CASSQETGGGYTGELFF. This chain uses TRBV4-2 with TRBJ2-2; tentative D call: TRBD2 (6 bases). V was pared by 0 bases and J by 3 bases, with 14 bases between. The CDR3 runs 17 residues. From germline, CDR1 is LGHNA and CDR2 YNFKEQ.

The J gene is TRBJ2-3, the V gene TRBV30; maybe TRBD2 (6 bases). Germline V gene lookup returns CDR1 GTSNPN and CDR2 SVGIG (reference sequence). Trimming left V 0 bases short and J 2 bases short, with 15 bases between. This CDR3 has 16 residues. Written as DNA, the CDR3 is TGTGCCTGGAGTGTAATGTCAGGGACTTTCACAGATACGCAGTATTTT. Protein: CAWSVMSGTFTDTQYF.

V and J are TRBV5-1 and TRBJ2-1, with 10 bases identical to TRBD2. There are 17 residues in the CDR3. Trimming took 0 bases from V and 7 from J; bases not matched to a gene: 10. Germline lookup yields CDR1 SGHRS and CDR2 YFSETQ. This CDR3 is CASSLGLAGAAGNEQFF. DNA for the CDR3: TGCGCCAGCAGCTTGGGTCTAGCGGGGGCCGCCGGGAATGAGCAGTTCTTC. Combining the CDR3 with reference TRBV5-1 and TRBJ2-1 gives the whole variable domain KAGVTQTPRYLIKTRGQQVTLSCSPISGHRSVSWYQQTPGQGLQFLFEYFSETQRNKGNFPGRFSGRQFSNSRSEMNVSTLELGDSALYLCASSLGLAGAAGNEQFFGPGTRLTVL.

This chain joins TRBV12-3 or TRBV12-4 and TRBJ1-5; D not certain. The CDR3 is made up of 13 amino acids. Trimming removed 1 base at V and 7 bases at J, with 8 bases between. The CDR3 DNA reads TGTGCCAGCAGTTTAGTCTCGGGGCAGCCCCAGCATTTT. This translates into CASSLVSGQPQHF.

In its sample, this clone was seen once. The chain links TRBV9 to TRBJ2-1, with 15 bases aligning to TRBD2. CDR1 is SGDLS and CDR2 is YYNGEE in the germline V gene. The V gene end was trimmed by 5 bases and the J gene end by 9 bases; junction bases not matched to a gene: 6. The CDR3 totals 15 residues. CDR3 coding DNA: TGTGCCAGCAGTCCAGGGGGACTAGCGGGGGGTGAGCAGTTCTTC. It is translated as CASSPGGLAGGEQFF.

The genes are TRBV7-8 and TRBJ2-5; 7 bases map to TRBD2. The junction had 10 bases not matched to a gene; V was cut back by 1 base and J by 2 bases. The germline V gene has CDR1 SGHVS and CDR2 FQNEAQ. The length of the CDR3 is 17 residues. The CDR3 DNA sequence: TGTGCCAGCAGCTTAGAAAGACCGGGACTACAACAAGAGACCCAGTACTTC. It codes for CASSLERPGLQQETQYF.

This clone came up once. In DNA form, the CDR3 reads TGTGCCAGCAGATACAGGGGCCGGAACACCGGGGAGCTGTTTTTT. Encoded protein: CASRYRGRNTGELFF. This rearrangement joins TRBV6-2 or TRBV6-3 to TRBJ2-2; 7 positions agree with TRBD1. Trimming at V came to 6 bases and at J to 1 base, leaving 5 bases not matched to a gene. Germline V gene lookup returns CDR1 MNHEY and CDR2 SVGEGT. This CDR3 region has 15 residues.

The rearrangement joins TRBV9 to TRBJ2-3; maybe TRBD2 (6 bases). CDR3 length: 15 residues. V was pared by 0 bases and J by 4 bases, with 12 bases between. From germline, CDR1 is SGDLS and CDR2 YYNGEE. CDR3 loop: CASSVEGLPPDTQYF. The CDR3 nucleotides are TGTGCCAGCAGCGTAGAGGGACTTCCGCCAGATACGCAGTATTTT.

The chain combines TRBV6-5 with TRBJ1-1; 8 bases align to TRBD1. Germline CDR1 is MNHEY and CDR2 is SVGAGI. V was clipped by 6 bases and J by 4 bases; unmatched bases: 4. This CDR3 is 13 amino acids long. The CDR3 here is CASSLDRVTEAFF. CDR3 nucleotide sequence: TGTGCCAGCAGCTTGGACAGGGTCACTGAAGCTTTCTTT.

This clone was counted only a few times. The chain joins TRBV6-6 to TRBJ1-3; 8 bases line up with TRBD1. The germline gives CDR1 MNHNY, CDR2 SVGAGI (reference sequence). CDR3 length: 15 residues. Germline trimming cut 7 bases from V and 1 base from J; bases unmatched to any gene: 6. CDR3 residues: CASTDRTGSGNTIYF. The DNA for the CDR3 is TGTGCCAGCACCGACCGGACAGGGTCTGGAAACACCATATATTTT.